This is a list of T cell receptor beta chains from one sample in a study of regulatory T cells in long-lasting Graves disease. TCRdb recomputed calls from the multiplex PCR reads with MiXCR, one row per CDR3 protein. The data contain about 460,000 distinct CDR3 sequences, around 13% of them seen just once; the ten biggest clones take up approximately 15%. A further study also used this sample, focusing on T cells in Graves' hyperthyroidism and ophthalmopathy.

The sequencing used peripheral blood mononuclear cells (PBMCs), collected at new diagnosis, from a patient treated with antithyroid drugs. The origin of the receptors is a woman in her fifties or sixties with Graves disease. The CDR3 runs from the conserved cysteine through the conserved F or W. A D gene is named only where the DNA matches it firmly. Size is omitted from some rows. Given values are once, few, many or a class for expanded clones.

>16|TRBV6-2/TRBV6-3|TRBJ1-3|NA|NA
CASSYGFGTSGNTIYF
TGTGCCAGCAGTTACGGCTTCGGGACATCTGGAAACACCATATATTTT
>14|TRBV9|TRBJ1-1|NA|few
CASSVEGGRTEAFF
TGTGCCAGCAGCGTAGAGGGGGGAAGGACTGAAGCTTTCTTT
>16|TRBV18|TRBJ2-1|TRBD2|NA
CASSPPSSGRDNEQFF
TGTGCCAGCTCACCGCCCTCTAGCGGGAGAGACAATGAGCAGTTCTTC
>12|TRBV20-1|TRBJ1-2|NA|many
CSATWAFYGYTF
TGCAGTGCTACCTGGGCATTCTATGGCTACACCTTC
>15|TRBV20-1|TRBJ2-2|TRBD2|few
CSAKKGGQVTGELFF
TGCAGTGCTAAGAAGGGAGGGCAGGTCACCGGGGAGCTGTTTTTT
>15|TRBV12-3/TRBV12-4|TRBJ2-2|TRBD2|many
CASSFPGGPSGELFF
TGTGCCAGCAGTTTCCCGGGAGGGCCATCCGGGGAGCTGTTTTTT
>14|TRBV7-2|TRBJ2-5|TRBD2|NA
CASSNGNGRETQYF
TGTGCCAGCAGCAATGGCAACGGGAGGGAGACCCAGTACTTC
>14|TRBV5-1|TRBJ2-3|TRBD2|many
CASSISGGTDTQYF
TGTGCCAGTAGTATTAGCGGGGGCACAGATACGCAGTATTTT
>19|TRBV28|TRBJ2-1|NA|many
CASSLWASGRGTSYNEQFF
TGTGCCAGCAGTTTATGGGCCTCGGGGCGCGGGACATCCTACAATGAGCAGTTCTTC
>16|TRBV30|TRBJ1-4|NA|many
CAWSLAYDRNGEKLFF
TGTGCCTGGAGTCTGGCCTACGACAGAAACGGGGAAAAACTGTTTTTT
>15|TRBV6-2/TRBV6-3|TRBJ2-3|NA|few
CASSPVGVSTDTQYF
TGTGCCAGCAGTCCGGTTGGCGTTAGCACAGATACGCAGTATTTT
>17|TRBV24-1|TRBJ2-2|NA|few
CATSDFVAGKFPGELFF
TGTGCCACCAGTGATTTTGTGGCGGGGAAGTTCCCCGGGGAGCTGTTTTTT
>15|TRBV5-8|TRBJ1-1|NA|NA
CASSGGHLTNTEAFF
TGTGCCAGCAGCGGGGGACATCTGACGAACACTGAAGCTTTCTTT
>16|TRBV12-3/TRBV12-4|TRBJ2-1|TRBD1|many
CASSSPRDRGRNEQFF
TGTGCCAGCAGTAGCCCCCGGGACAGGGGGCGCAATGAGCAGTTCTTC
>15|TRBV2|TRBJ1-2|NA|many
CASSVVRGSHYGYTF
TGTGCCAGCAGTGTGGTACGCGGGAGTCACTATGGCTACACCTTC
>16|TRBV24-1|TRBJ2-2|TRBD2|few
CATSDQGLADTGELFF
TGTGCCACCAGTGACCAGGGACTAGCGGACACCGGGGAGCTGTTTTTT
>14|TRBV30|TRBJ2-2|NA|many
CAWSRGSWTGELFF
TGTGCCTGGAGCCGGGGGAGTTGGACCGGGGAGCTGTTTTTT
>13|TRBV29-1|TRBJ1-5|NA|many
CSVLTGSNQPQHF
TGCAGCGTTCTGACTGGTAGCAATCAGCCCCAGCATTTT
>12|TRBV2|TRBJ2-5|NA|many
CASRSDQETQYF
TGTGCCAGCAGATCAGACCAAGAGACCCAGTACTTC
>13|TRBV20-1|TRBJ2-3|TRBD2|NA
CSRLAGAPDTQYF
TGCAGTCGATTAGCGGGAGCCCCAGATACGCAGTATTTT
>17|TRBV3-1|TRBJ2-1|TRBD2|many
CASSHEPGLAGSNEQFF
TGTGCCAGCAGCCATGAACCGGGACTAGCGGGAAGCAATGAGCAGTTCTTC
>15|TRBV28|TRBJ2-1|TRBD2|many
CASSFEREDHNEQFF
TGTGCCAGCAGTTTTGAGCGGGAGGACCACAATGAGCAGTTCTTC
>15|TRBV20-1|TRBJ2-7|TRBD2|NA
CSARDSASGAYEQYF
TGCAGTGCTAGAGATTCGGCTAGCGGGGCCTACGAGCAGTACTTC
>16|TRBV18|TRBJ1-5|TRBD1|few
CASSPQGAGVNQPQHF
TGTGCCAGCTCACCACAGGGGGCAGGAGTCAATCAGCCCCAGCATTTT
>18|TRBV12-3/TRBV12-4|TRBJ1-1|NA|many
CASSFRGRPNFMNTEAFF
TGTGCCAGCAGTTTTAGGGGGAGGCCCAATTTCATGAACACTGAAGCTTTCTTT
>14|TRBV5-5|TRBJ2-5|NA|many
CASSRRTDQETQYF
TGTGCCAGCAGCAGGCGGACGGATCAAGAGACCCAGTACTTC
>14|TRBV24-1|TRBJ2-1|NA|few
CATSDLAGNNEQFF
TGTGCCACCAGTGATTTGGCGGGGAACAATGAGCAGTTCTTC
>16|TRBV18|TRBJ2-1|TRBD2|NA
CASSPGLAGGANEQFF
TGTGCCAGCTCACCAGGACTAGCGGGAGGGGCTAATGAGCAGTTCTTC
>17|TRBV24-1|TRBJ2-3|TRBD2|NA
CATSDSPGLAGVDTQYF
TGTGCCACCAGTGATTCACCGGGACTAGCGGGAGTAGATACGCAGTATTTT
>12|TRBV28|TRBJ2-7|NA|many
CASSLPRIGQYF
TGTGCCAGCAGTCTGCCGAGGATAGGGCAGTACTTC
>13|TRBV28|TRBJ2-7|NA|many
CASSNPGSYEQYF
TGTGCCAGCAGTAACCCGGGAAGCTACGAGCAGTACTTC
>13|TRBV10-3|TRBJ2-2|NA|NA
CAILGVNTGELFF
TGTGCCATACTAGGTGTAAACACCGGGGAGCTGTTTTTT
>15|TRBV5-1|TRBJ2-2|NA|NA
CASSLVETAVGELFF
TGCGCCAGCAGCTTGGTTGAGACCGCGGTGGGGGAGCTGTTTTTT
>17|TRBV7-8|TRBJ1-3|NA|NA
CASSLAPPRGYGNTIYF
TGTGCCAGCAGCTTAGCCCCTCCCAGGGGCTATGGAAACACCATATATTTT
>15|TRBV7-9|TRBJ1-6|NA|many
CASSPRGGGNSPLHF
TGTGCCAGCAGCCCAAGGGGCGGGGGTAATTCACCCCTCCACTTT
>14|TRBV10-3|TRBJ1-3|NA|NA
CAISSQGGGNTIYF
TGTGCCATCAGTTCACAGGGCGGTGGAAACACCATATATTTT
>17|TRBV7-9|TRBJ2-7|TRBD2|few
CASRPRPREGLSHEQYF
TGTGCCAGCAGACCCCGGCCGCGGGAGGGCCTTTCCCACGAGCAGTACTTC
>17|TRBV18|TRBJ1-2|TRBD1|many
CASSPVRTGVANYGYTF
TGTGCCAGCTCACCGGTTCGAACAGGGGTAGCTAACTATGGCTACACCTTC
>14|TRBV7-8|TRBJ1-1|NA|many
CASSLADRTTEAFF
TGTGCCAGCAGCTTAGCTGACAGGACGACTGAAGCTTTCTTT
>16|TRBV29-1|TRBJ1-2|TRBD1|many
CSVEPETGGVNYGYTF
TGCAGCGTTGAACCCGAGACAGGGGGTGTTAACTATGGCTACACCTTC
>18|TRBV12-5|TRBJ2-1|TRBD2|many
CASGLATLAGAPYNEQFF
TGTGCTAGTGGTTTGGCCACACTAGCGGGAGCTCCCTACAATGAGCAGTTCTTC
>17|TRBV5-1|TRBJ1-5|TRBD1|many
CASSLEGQGGRNQPQHF
TGCGCCAGCAGCTTGGAGGGACAGGGAGGTCGCAATCAGCCCCAGCATTTT
>14|TRBV11-2|TRBJ2-3|NA|many
CASSFGSVTDTQYF
TGTGCCAGCAGCTTCGGGAGCGTGACAGATACGCAGTATTTT
>15|TRBV5-1|TRBJ1-1|NA|many
CASSAGEGRGTEAFF
TGCGCCAGCAGTGCCGGAGAGGGCAGGGGCACTGAAGCTTTCTTT